The clone carrying this T cell receptor beta chain was counted between two and nine times. Its target is not known. These data originate in a study of T-cell memory formation after mild COVID-19. The CDR3 spans 13 residues. Trimming removed 5 bases from V and 12 bases from J, with 17 bases in between. From germline, CDR1 is SEHNR and CDR2 FQNEAQ (reference sequence). From 5'RACE with constant-segment primers came TCR alpha and TCR beta cDNA libraries that carried sample barcodes and UMIs. From the 5' RACE reads, TCRdb called clonotypes with MiXCR, one entry per CDR3 protein. The sample carries 250,000 to 350,000 distinct CDR3 sequences, 19% recorded once. Broader study findings: Some responding clones appeared in pre-infection memory, suggesting cross-reactive memory joined.

The source of this sequence is a man younger than 30 who had mild COVID-19 (a few samples of this study predate the infection). Cell type and time point are not known. This rearrangement joins TRBV7-9 to TRBJ2-1, with D perhaps TRBD2 (5 bases). Sequencing was carried out using PBMCs or a T cell subset sorted from them (not recorded which). In DNA, the CDR3 is TGTGCCAGCAGCCGAGAGGTCGGGATCGGGCAGTTCTTC. Translated, it gives CASSREVGIGQFF.